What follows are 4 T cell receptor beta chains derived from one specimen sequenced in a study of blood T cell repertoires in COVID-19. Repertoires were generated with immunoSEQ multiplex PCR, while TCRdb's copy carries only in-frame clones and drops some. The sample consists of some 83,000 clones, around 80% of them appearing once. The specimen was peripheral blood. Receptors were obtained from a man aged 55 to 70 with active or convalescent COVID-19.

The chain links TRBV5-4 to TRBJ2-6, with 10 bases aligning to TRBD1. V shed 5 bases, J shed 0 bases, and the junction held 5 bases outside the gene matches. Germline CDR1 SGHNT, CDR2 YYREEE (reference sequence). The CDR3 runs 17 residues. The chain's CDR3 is CASSTGQGNSGANVLTF. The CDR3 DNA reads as TGTGCCAGCAGTACGGGACAGGGGAACTCTGGGGCCAACGTCCTGACTTTC.

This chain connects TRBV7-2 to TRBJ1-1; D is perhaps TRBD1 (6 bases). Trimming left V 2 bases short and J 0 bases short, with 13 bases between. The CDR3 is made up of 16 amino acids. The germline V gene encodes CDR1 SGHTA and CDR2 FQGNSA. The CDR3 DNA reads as TGTGCCAGCAGCTTAACACAGGGAACCATGAACACTGAAGCTTTCTTT. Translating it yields CASSLTQGTMNTEAFF.

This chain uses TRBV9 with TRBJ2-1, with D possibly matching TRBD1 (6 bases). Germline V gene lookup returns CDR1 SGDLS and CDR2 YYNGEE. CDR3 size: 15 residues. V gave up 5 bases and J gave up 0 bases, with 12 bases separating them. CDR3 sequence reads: CASSPLTGSYNEQFF. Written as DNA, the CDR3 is TGTGCCAGCAGTCCTTTGACAGGCTCCTACAATGAGCAGTTCTTC.

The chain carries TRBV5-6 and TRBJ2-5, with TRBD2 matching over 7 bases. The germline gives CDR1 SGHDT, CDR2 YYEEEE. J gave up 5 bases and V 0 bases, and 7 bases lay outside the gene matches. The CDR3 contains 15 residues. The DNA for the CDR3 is TGTGCCAGCAGCTTGGGGACTAGTAATTTCGAGACCCAGTACTTC. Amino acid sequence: CASSLGTSNFETQYF.